Listed here are 20 T cell receptor beta chains from one sample, sequenced in a study of glioma-infiltrating T cells. Amplification of TCR alpha and beta CDR3 regions from RNA used iRepertoire nested multiplex PCR. TCRdb used MiXCR to reprocess the multiplex PCR reads, holding one entry per CDR3 protein. The profile shows approximately 110,000 distinct CDR3 sequences, about 23% of them singletons. The specimen sequenced was glioma tissue, nonneoplastic brain tissue, or PBMCs (not recorded which). These receptors all stem from a human donor with low-grade glioma or glioblastoma, undergoing nonglioma brain surgery, or in good health (not recorded which).

This clonotype has a count of ten or more. The chain links TRBV6-1 to TRBJ2-4, with 8 bases lining up with TRBD2. Per germline, CDR1 MNHNS and CDR2 SASEGT. Unmatched junction bases numbered 11, after V lost 5 bases and J lost 5 bases. The CDR3 is 16 amino acids. The chain's CDR3 is CASSPPAGEGENIQYF. In DNA form, the CDR3 reads TGTGCCAGCAGTCCGCCAGCGGGAGAAGGGGAAAACATTCAGTACTTC.

The sample holds many counts of this clonotype. The chain uses TRBV25-1 and TRBJ2-1; 13 nucleotides line up with TRBD2. V was clipped by 3 bases and J by 4 bases; unmatched bases: 0. This CDR3 has 15 amino acids. CDR1 MGHDK and CDR2 SYGVNS come from the germline V gene. The CDR3 sequence is CASSEGLAGYNEQFF. As DNA, the CDR3 is TGTGCCAGCAGTGAGGGACTAGCGGGGTACAATGAGCAGTTCTTC.

This clonotype was counted at least ten times. J is TRBJ1-2 and V is TRBV18, with 9 positions matching TRBD1. With 2 bases clipped from V and 4 bases from J, the junction kept 8 bases outside the gene matches. CDR3 length: 16 residues. Per the germline V gene, CDR1 is KGHSH and CDR2 is LQKENI. Here the CDR3 reads CASSPTGGTGSYGYTF. In DNA, the CDR3 is TGTGCCAGCTCACCAACTGGAGGGACAGGGAGCTATGGCTACACCTTC.

This clonotype was observed many times. The V call is TRBV2, the J call TRBJ2-3; D is possibly TRBD1 (6 bases). V gave up 5 bases and J gave up 5 bases, with 11 bases separating them. This CDR3 has 13 residues. The V gene's germline CDR1 is SNHLY and CDR2 FYNNEI. CDR3 residues: CASSPPTGDTQYF. The CDR3 bases are TGTGCCAGCAGTCCTCCGACAGGAGATACGCAGTATTTT.

This clonotype was recorded at least ten times. CDR3 nucleotides: TGCGCCAGCAGCCAAGATGCGGTGGGGGGCACAGATACGCAGTATTTT. Its translation: CASSQDAVGGTDTQYF. The chain is built from TRBV4-3 and TRBJ2-3, with D possibly called TRBD1 or TRBD2 (5 bases each). Trimming cost V 0 bases and J 1 base, with 11 bases left between them. CDR1 is LGHNA and CDR2 is YSLEER in the germline V gene. The CDR3 extends over 16 amino acids.

This clonotype occurred many times. The genes are TRBV6-6 and TRBJ2-1; tentatively, D is TRBD2 (5 bases). Germline CDR1 is MNHNY and CDR2 is SVGAGI (reference sequence). The CDR3 is made up of 14 amino acids. With 0 bases removed from V and 15 bases from J, the gap between germline ends came to 18 bases. The CDR3 region has the DNA TGTGCCAGCAGTTACTCGACCATAGGCGGAGGTTTGTTCTTC. It encodes CASSYSTIGGGLFF.

The V and J genes are TRBV12-3 or TRBV12-4 and TRBJ1-2; 10 bases map to TRBD1. Trimming cost V 6 bases and J 8 bases; bases outside gene matches: 9. The CDR3 has 14 amino acids. Here the CDR3 DNA reads TGTGCCAGCAGATGGACAGGGGGGCGCTTGGGCTACACCTTC. Encoded protein: CASRWTGGRLGYTF.

This clonotype was detected a few times. The rearrangement uses TRBV9 and TRBJ2-2, with a tentative D call TRBD2 (5 bases). The CDR3 has 13 amino acids. Germline CDR1 is SGDLS and CDR2 is YYNGEE. The V and J ends lost 5 bases and 5 bases respectively, with 10 bases between them. The CDR3 bases are TGTGCCAGCAGACGTAGGACTACCGGGGAGCTGTTTTTT. This codes for CASRRRTTGELFF.

The chain recombines TRBV3-1 with TRBJ2-1, with D tentatively TRBD2 (5 bases). The germline V and J ends were trimmed by 0 bases and 9 bases, with 15 bases remaining between them. In germline, CDR1 is LGHDT, CDR2 YNNKEL (reference sequence). This CDR3 contains 15 residues. The CDR3 is CASSQESLAGSEQFF. The CDR3 region has the DNA TGTGCCAGCAGCCAAGAGTCTTTGGCGGGCTCTGAGCAGTTCTTC.

This clonotype was seen many times. The chain employs TRBV12-3 or TRBV12-4 and TRBJ2-7; TRBD2 aligns across 7 bases. The CDR3 spans 13 residues. Unmatched junction bases numbered 4, after V lost 6 bases and J lost 2 bases. The CDR3 DNA follows: TGTGCCAGCAGCCGGGACTACGCCTACGAGCAGTACTTC. Protein product: CASSRDYAYEQYF.

This clonotype was detected ten times or more. The chain joins TRBV6-1 to TRBJ2-7, with unresolved D. This CDR3 is built from 14 residues. The germline CDR1 and CDR2 sequences are MNHNS and SASEGT. Between the trimmed V and J ends, which lost 4 bases and 1 base, there was a span of 11 bases. CDR3 region: CASSALSGSYEQYF. CDR3 DNA: TGTGCCAGCAGTGCTCTTTCAGGATCCTACGAGCAGTACTTC.

The count of this clonotype is one. The chain links TRBV12-5 to TRBJ1-1; a possible D gene is TRBD1 (5 bases). Germline CDR1 LGHNT, CDR2 FRNRAP. The CDR3 runs 15 residues. Trimming pared 4 bases from V and 4 bases from J, leaving 16 bases between. The CDR3 loop is CASGSPPGSSTEAFF. The CDR3 coding sequence is TGTGCTAGTGGTTCCCCCCCAGGGTCGAGCACTGAAGCTTTCTTT.

This clonotype was picked up many times. The chain couples TRBV4-1 to TRBJ1-2; 10 positions agree with TRBD1. The CDR3 has 17 residues. Germline CDR1 and CDR2: MGHRA and YSYEKL. The V segment lost 2 bases and the J segment 2 bases; nucleotides outside the gene matches: 8. The CDR3 is CASSQIRTGGLNYGYTF. The CDR3 region has the DNA TGCGCCAGCAGCCAAATCCGGACAGGGGGTCTGAACTATGGCTACACCTTC.

The rearrangement uses TRBV5-4 and TRBJ2-7, with 9 bases matching TRBD1. The CDR3 spans 15 residues. The trim removed 2 bases at V and 5 bases at J, leaving 8 bases unmatched. CDR1 is SGHNT, CDR2 YYREEE, per germline (reference sequence). DNA for the CDR3: TGTGCCAGCAGCTTCCCCCGGGACAGGGTCCACGAGCAGTACTTC. Translating gives CASSFPRDRVHEQYF.

There are many counts of this clonotype. The chain carries TRBV7-2 and TRBJ2-7; 14 bases are shared with TRBD2. The CDR3 spans 16 residues. Germline CDR1 SGHTA, CDR2 FQGNSA. The J segment lost 2 bases and the V segment lost 7 bases, leaving 7 bases of the junction unmatched. CDR3 in amino acids: CASNVGLAGGAYEQYF. For the CDR3, the DNA is TGTGCCAGCAACGTCGGACTAGCGGGAGGTGCCTACGAGCAGTACTTC.

Ten or more counts support this clonotype. The DNA of the CDR3 is TGTGCCAGCTCACCAGGACTAGCGGGAGGGCCCGACAATGAGCAGTTCTTC. As protein: CASSPGLAGGPDNEQFF. V gene TRBV18 combines with J gene TRBJ2-1, with 15 bases identical to TRBD2. After removal of 2 bases from V and 5 bases from J, the junction contained 4 bases not matched to a gene. Germline V gives CDR1 KGHSH, CDR2 LQKENI. The CDR3 totals 17 residues.

This clonotype was counted ten times or more. The genes are TRBV20-1 and TRBJ2-3; possible D gene TRBD1, 6 bases. V lost 0 bases and J 3 bases, leaving 25 bases between the germline ends. The V gene's germline CDR1 is DFQATT and CDR2 SNEGSKA (reference sequence). The CDR3 runs 19 residues. CDR3 region: CSARDWSGERGVRTDTQYF. The CDR3 DNA reads TGCAGTGCTAGAGATTGGTCAGGGGAGAGGGGTGTTAGAACAGATACGCAGTATTTT.

Note on this clonotype: This may arise from a read error, as a much more abundant clone is one base away. The chain employs TRBV7-6 and TRBJ2-7; TRBD1 aligns across 7 bases. Germline CDR1 SGHVS, CDR2 FNYEAQ. The junction had 4 bases not matched to a gene; V was cut back by 3 bases and J by 2 bases. The CDR3 has 14 residues. The CDR3 nucleotides read TGTGCCAGCAGCTTCGGGACAGTAACCTACGAGCAGTACTTC. This sequence encodes CASSFGTVTYEQYF.

In its sample, this clonotype was seen many times. The chain links TRBV29-1 to TRBJ2-1, with TRBD2 matching over 13 bases. Germline V gene sequence: CDR1 SQVTM, CDR2 ANQGSEA. The J segment lost 1 base and the V segment lost 6 bases, leaving 3 bases of the junction unmatched. The length of the CDR3 is 15 residues. The CDR3 coding sequence is TGCAGCGTACCGACTAGCGGGAGGTCCTACAATGAGCAGTTCTTC. This gives the protein CSVPTSGRSYNEQFF.

The chain carries TRBV4-3 and TRBJ2-7; possibly TRBD1 or TRBD2 for D (5 bases each). V was clipped by 4 bases and J by 6 bases, with 7 bases between them. CDR3 size: 11 residues. CDR1 is LGHNA and CDR2 is YSLEER in the germline V gene. This chain's CDR3 is CASSLGREQYF. The CDR3 bases are TGCGCCAGCAGCCTGGGACGCGAGCAGTACTTC.